This T cell receptor beta chain was recorded in a study of blood T cell repertoires in COVID-19. Study in general: The samples span acute and convalescent COVID-19 from the United States, Italy and Spain. Sample material is recorded as cDNA or gDNA derived from T cells, B-cell-depleted T cells, or PBMCs.

Methods used by the authors: Amplified reference gene primers provided the basis for estimating nucleated cell counts. Using immunoSEQ multiplex PCR, the repertoire was profiled, and TCRdb retains in-frame clones only, with some absent. The DNA gave D and trimming, while V, J and clone size come from that table. Found here are 110,000 or so clones, around 80% of them singletons; the top ten hold 6.5% to 10%. Trimming shortened V by 4 bases and J by 4 bases, and 11 bases separated the two germline ends. The CDR3 has 13 residues. Germline CDR1 MNHEY, CDR2 SMNVEV (reference sequence). The sequenced material came from peripheral blood. The source is a woman of 80 years or more with active or convalescent COVID-19. The genes are TRBV27 and TRBJ2-7; the D is unclear. The DNA for the CDR3 is TGTGCCAGCAGTTCCCACACACAATACGAGCAGTACTTC. Translated: CASSSHTQYEQYF.